Listed below are T cell receptor beta chains from one sample, sequenced in a study of spatial heterogeneity in lung cancer. MiXCR, run by TCRdb on the 5' RACE reads, gives a single entry per CDR3 protein. The sample records 45,000 to 65,000 distinct CDR3 sequences, around 7% being singletons. This material consisted of PBMCs, taken at follow-up. The receptors here all came from a female donor with early-stage non-small cell lung cancer. Each CDR3 is given with its conserved first and last residue. A D gene is named only where the DNA matches it firmly. Where a row states a size, it is once, few, many or the class of an expanded clone; other rows omit it.

d_call j_call v_call clone_size cdr3_aa cdr3_nt
. TRBJ2-3 TRBV19 few CASLDSGPTDTQYF TGTGCCAGCCTCGATAGCGGACCCACAGATACGCAGTATTTT
TRBD1 TRBJ2-6 TRBV9 many CASSDRQGAVSGANVLTF TGTGCCAGCAGCGACCGACAGGGAGCTGTCTCTGGGGCCAACGTCCTGACTTTC
. TRBJ1-1 TRBV6-6 many CASSNERSGFSMNTEAFF TGTGCCAGCAGCAACGAGCGCTCGGGATTTTCGATGAACACTGAAGCTTTCTTT
TRBD1 TRBJ1-3 TRBV7-9 many CASSVGQTESGNTIYF TGTGCCAGCAGCGTGGGACAGACCGAATCTGGAAACACCATATATTTT
. TRBJ1-4 TRBV7-8 . CASSLAPKFSEKLFF TGTGCCAGCAGCTTAGCTCCGAAGTTCAGTGAAAAACTGTTTTTT
. TRBJ1-4 TRBV27 few CASRGQGLSNEKLFF TGTGCCAGCAGGGGTCAGGGTTTGTCTAATGAAAAACTGTTTTTT
. TRBJ1-5 TRBV23-1 . CAFGRAQGPQHF TGCGCTTTTGGCAGGGCCCAAGGGCCCCAGCATTTT
TRBD1 TRBJ2-2 TRBV5-1 many CASSRTGNTGELFF TGCGCCAGCAGTCGGACAGGGAACACCGGGGAGCTGTTTTTT
TRBD1 TRBJ2-5 TRBV10-3 many CAIGQRDRGETQYF TGTGCCATCGGCCAGAGGGACAGGGGCGAGACCCAGTACTTC
TRBD1 TRBJ1-2 TRBV29-1 many CSARQGSEGYTF TGCAGCGCGCGACAGGGGTCCGAAGGCTACACCTTC
. TRBJ2-7 TRBV29-1 . CSGDTWVGTYEQYF TGCAGCGGGGACACATGGGTGGGCACCTACGAGCAGTACTTC
TRBD1 TRBJ2-5 TRBV11-3 few CASSRSGTGEETQYF TGTGCCAGCAGCCGCTCCGGGACAGGGGAAGAGACCCAGTACTTC
. TRBJ1-5 TRBV19 few CASSRLPDTDPGPQHF TGTGCCAGTAGTCGTCTTCCGGACACCGACCCGGGGCCCCAGCATTTT
. TRBJ1-3 TRBV4-2 . CASSQPRPTGNTIYF TGTGCCAGCAGCCAACCACGACCGACTGGAAACACCATATATTTT
. TRBJ1-1 TRBV5-5 many CASSLQREPEAFF TGTGCCAGCAGCTTGCAGAGGGAACCTGAAGCTTTCTTT
. TRBJ1-5 TRBV6-2/TRBV6-3 . CASSYTALNQPQHF TGTGCCAGCAGTTACACGGCACTCAATCAGCCCCAGCATTTT
. TRBJ2-2 TRBV23-1 many CASSPRWSGELFF TGCGCCAGCAGTCCCCGGTGGTCCGGGGAGCTGTTTTTT
. TRBJ2-7 TRBV5-1 once CASSLEGEDEQYF TGCGCCAGCAGCTTGGAGGGAGAAGACGAGCAGTACTTC
TRBD1 TRBJ2-7 TRBV11-2 . CASSFQGTDRYEQYF TGTGCCAGCAGCTTCCAAGGGACAGACAGATACGAGCAGTACTTC
TRBD1 TRBJ1-6 TRBV5-5 many CASSTQGARDSPLHF TGTGCCAGCAGCACACAGGGGGCGCGAGATTCACCCCTCCACTTT
TRBD2 TRBJ2-2 TRBV7-2 few CASSYSGANTGELFF TGTGCCAGCAGCTATAGCGGGGCGAACACCGGGGAGCTGTTTTTT
. TRBJ2-3 TRBV3-1 few CASSQEAAGRRTQYF TGTGCCAGCAGCCAAGAGGCCGCCGGAAGGCGTACGCAGTATTTT
. TRBJ2-1 TRBV7-2 many CASSFPGTTGQQFF TGTGCCAGCAGCTTCCCTGGGACGACGGGGCAGCAGTTCTTC
. TRBJ2-2 TRBV7-9 many CASSSLRGGELFF TGTGCCAGCAGCTCCCTTCGCGGGGGGGAGCTGTTTTTT
. TRBJ2-4 TRBV6-6 few CASSSQDSVNIQYF TGTGCCAGCAGTTCTCAGGACAGCGTCAACATTCAGTACTTC
TRBD1 TRBJ2-5 TRBV5-1 many CASRQGQETQYF TGCGCCAGTCGACAGGGGCAAGAGACCCAGTACTTC
. TRBJ1-4 TRBV5-5 many CASSLNGGAGEKLFF TGTGCCAGCAGCTTGAATGGGGGCGCGGGTGAAAAACTGTTTTTT
TRBD2 TRBJ2-7 TRBV7-2 . CASSFGTSGGYEQYF TGTGCCAGCAGCTTCGGGACTAGCGGGGGTTACGAGCAGTACTTC
TRBD2 TRBJ2-4 TRBV11-2 many CASSLARPSGVGGIQYF TGTGCCAGCAGCTTAGCCCGGCCTAGCGGGGTCGGGGGCATTCAGTACTTC
. TRBJ1-6 TRBV7-9 few CASSLAQTNSPLHF TGTGCCAGCAGCTTAGCACAGACTAATTCACCCCTCCACTTT
. TRBJ1-3 TRBV5-1 few CASSLNPMASGSGNTIYF TGCGCCAGCAGCTTGAATCCTATGGCTTCGGGCTCTGGAAACACCATATATTTT
. TRBJ1-1 TRBV9 many CASSTLQSSEAFF TGTGCCAGCAGCACCCTCCAAAGCTCGGAAGCTTTCTTT
. TRBJ2-4 TRBV5-5 many CASNAYTRRDIQYF TGTGCCAGCAACGCTTATACTCGACGGGACATTCAGTACTTC
. TRBJ2-3 TRBV29-1 many CSVVWDGDTQYF TGCAGCGTTGTCTGGGATGGAGATACGCAGTATTTT
TRBD1 TRBJ2-5 TRBV12-3/TRBV12-4 many CASSLRQGETQYF TGTGCCAGCAGTTTACGACAGGGTGAGACCCAGTACTTC
. TRBJ2-3 TRBV6-5 many CASSYSSRRNTDTQYF TGTGCCAGCAGTTACTCGAGCAGGAGAAACACAGATACGCAGTATTTT
. TRBJ1-6 TRBV5-1 . CASSLLVENSPLHF TGCGCCAGCAGCTTGCTAGTGGAGAATTCACCCCTCCACTTT
. TRBJ1-6 TRBV11-2 once CASSPAPGSGNNSPLHF TGTGCCAGCAGCCCCGCCCCGGGGTCAGGCAATAATTCACCCCTCCACTTT
TRBD1 TRBJ1-1 TRBV4-1 many CASSQGQGPLEAFF TGCGCCAGCAGCCAGGGACAGGGACCGCTTGAAGCTTTCTTT
. TRBJ1-5 TRBV2 few CASSGERAQHF TGTGCCAGCAGTGGGGAAAGAGCCCAGCATTTT
. TRBJ2-3 TRBV28 . CASRRPISTDTQYF TGTGCCAGCCGGCGGCCGATCAGCACAGATACGCAGTATTTT
. TRBJ1-5 TRBV6-5 few CASSYSTPGHNQPQHF TGTGCCAGCAGTTACTCAACCCCGGGCCACAATCAGCCCCAGCATTTT
TRBD1 TRBJ1-1 TRBV12-3/TRBV12-4 many CASRAGDSTGSRVSTEAFF TGTGCCAGCAGAGCTGGGGACTCGACAGGGAGTCGAGTTAGCACTGAAGCTTTCTTT
TRBD1 TRBJ1-1 TRBV5-1 many CASSFGQGGEAFF TGCGCCAGCAGCTTCGGACAGGGCGGTGAAGCTTTCTTT
. TRBJ2-5 TRBV5-1 many CASSLEGRKETQYF TGCGCCAGCAGCTTGGAAGGACGGAAAGAGACCCAGTACTTC
. TRBJ2-7 TRBV6-2/TRBV6-3 few CASSFGVSYEQYF TGTGCCAGCAGTTTTGGGGTGTCCTACGAGCAGTACTTC
. TRBJ1-2 TRBV7-2 few CASSLVVGWGTNYGYTF TGTGCCAGCAGCTTAGTAGTTGGGTGGGGTACCAACTATGGCTACACCTTC
. TRBJ1-2 TRBV7-2 many CASSLQIGRVDGYTF TGTGCCAGCAGCTTACAGATAGGCAGGGTCGATGGCTACACCTTC
. TRBJ1-1 TRBV6-5 many CASFTWGLNTEAFF TGTGCCAGCTTTACTTGGGGTTTGAACACTGAAGCTTTCTTT
. TRBJ2-7 TRBV18 many CASSPEGGGTGYEQYF TGTGCCAGCTCACCCGAGGGGGGCGGTACTGGGTACGAGCAGTACTTC
TRBD2 TRBJ2-7 TRBV12-3/TRBV12-4 many CASRTSGGYNYEQYF TGTGCCAGCAGGACTAGCGGGGGGTACAACTACGAGCAGTACTTC
. TRBJ1-1 TRBV15 many CATSREFVAEAFF TGTGCCACCAGCAGAGAATTCGTTGCCGAAGCTTTCTTT
. TRBJ2-7 TRBV6-2/TRBV6-3 many CASSYESFSYEQYF TGTGCCAGCAGTTACGAGAGTTTCAGTTACGAGCAGTACTTC
. TRBJ2-5 TRBV24-1 few CATGEQETQYF TGTGCCACCGGAGAACAAGAGACCCAGTACTTC
TRBD1 TRBJ1-4 TRBV19 . CASSTLPDRGEKLFF TGTGCCAGTAGTACCCTACCGGACAGGGGTGAAAAACTGTTTTTT
. TRBJ1-1 TRBV5-1 few CASTQRQGRERGTEAFF TGCGCCAGCACCCAACGGCAGGGACGGGAGAGAGGCACTGAAGCTTTCTTT
. TRBJ2-1 TRBV3-1 . CASSRWDEQFF TGTGCCAGCAGCCGTTGGGATGAGCAGTTCTTC
TRBD1 TRBJ1-1 TRBV7-9 . CASSPRPGTGNTEAFF TGTGCCAGCAGCCCCCGTCCCGGGACAGGGAACACTGAAGCTTTCTTT